This TCR beta chain is from a study of CD8 T cells in Susac syndrome. The sequenced target, TCR beta, came from blood CD8+ and CD4+ T cells. Negative magnetic isolation gave CD8+ and CD4+ cells; FACS enriched CD8+ TEMRA. This CDR3 is 16 amino acids long. Germline V gene lookup returns CDR1 DFQATT and CDR2 SNEGSKA (reference sequence). The V end was cut by 1 base, the J end by 8 bases, with 23 bases between. When the RNA was reverse transcribed, random hexamers were used with an input of about 0.5 to 1 ug. Each CDR3 protein gets one entry after TCRdb re-called the immunoSEQ multiplex PCR reads with MiXCR. The table includes 71,000 or so distinct CDR3 sequences, around 96% detected once.

The TCR comes from a human donor with multiple sclerosis. This sequence joins TRBV20-1 and TRBJ1-2; D is uncertain. Sequencing was carried out using CD4+ T cells from PBMCs. The CDR3 bases are TGCAGTGCTAGAGCCGAACCGCGGCGGCCTTTTGGGGGCTACACCTTC. Translated, it gives CSARAEPRRPFGGYTF.